This T cell receptor (beta chain) was identified during a study of blood T cell repertoires in COVID-19. About the research overall: Both acute and convalescent COVID-19 samples were obtained from the United States, Italy and Spain.

As processed by the authors: Amplified reference gene primers provided the basis for estimating nucleated cell counts. The table came from immunoSEQ multiplex PCR; TCRdb's copy has only in-frame clones and leaves some out. V, J and clone size are those of that table, while D and trimming were read from the DNA. The sample yields about 230,000 clones, approximately 81% seen once. CDR3 length equals 15 residues. V trimming: 5 bases; J trimming: 6 bases; junction bases outside the gene matches: 6. The V gene's germline CDR1 is SEHNR and CDR2 FQNEAQ (reference sequence). The receptor was derived from a woman aged 80 or over with active or convalescent COVID-19. What was sequenced was peripheral blood. V and J are TRBV7-9 and TRBJ2-2; 10 bases fit TRBD2. CDR3 bases: TGTGCCAGCAGCCCGGGACTAGCGAATGCCGGGGAGCTGTTTTTT. Translation: CASSPGLANAGELFF.